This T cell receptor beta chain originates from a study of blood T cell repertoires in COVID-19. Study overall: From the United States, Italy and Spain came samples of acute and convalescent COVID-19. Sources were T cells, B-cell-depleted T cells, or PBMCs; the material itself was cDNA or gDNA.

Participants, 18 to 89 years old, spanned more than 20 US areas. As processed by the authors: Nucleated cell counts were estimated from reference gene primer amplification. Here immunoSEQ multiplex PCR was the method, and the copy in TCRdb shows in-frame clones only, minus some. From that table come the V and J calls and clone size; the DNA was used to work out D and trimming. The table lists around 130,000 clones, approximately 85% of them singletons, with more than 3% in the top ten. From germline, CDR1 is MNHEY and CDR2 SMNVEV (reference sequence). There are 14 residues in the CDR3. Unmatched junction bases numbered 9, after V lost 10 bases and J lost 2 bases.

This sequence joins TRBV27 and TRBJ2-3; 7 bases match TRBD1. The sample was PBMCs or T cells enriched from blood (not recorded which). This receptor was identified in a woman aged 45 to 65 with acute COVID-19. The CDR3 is CATKQGKNTDTQYF. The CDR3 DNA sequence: TGTGCCACTAAACAGGGGAAAAACACAGATACGCAGTATTTT.